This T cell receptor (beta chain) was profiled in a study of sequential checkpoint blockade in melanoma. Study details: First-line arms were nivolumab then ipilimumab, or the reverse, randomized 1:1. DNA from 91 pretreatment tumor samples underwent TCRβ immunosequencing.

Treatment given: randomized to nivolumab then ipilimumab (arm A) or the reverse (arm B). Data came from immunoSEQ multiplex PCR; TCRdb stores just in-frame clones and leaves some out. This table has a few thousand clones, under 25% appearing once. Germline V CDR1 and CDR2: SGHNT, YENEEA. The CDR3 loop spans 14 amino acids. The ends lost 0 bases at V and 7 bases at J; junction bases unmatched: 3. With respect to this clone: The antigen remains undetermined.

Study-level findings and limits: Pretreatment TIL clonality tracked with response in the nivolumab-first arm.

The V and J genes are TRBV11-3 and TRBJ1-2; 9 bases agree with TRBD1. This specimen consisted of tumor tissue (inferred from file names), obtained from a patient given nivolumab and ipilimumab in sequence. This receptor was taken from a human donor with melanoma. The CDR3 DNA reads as TGTGCCAGCAGCTTAGACGGGACAGGGCTTGGCTACACCTTC. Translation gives CASSLDGTGLGYTF. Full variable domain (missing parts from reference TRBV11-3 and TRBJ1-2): EAGVVQSPRYKIIEKKQPVAFWCNPISGHNTLYWYLQNLGQGPELLIRYENEEAVDDSQLPKDRFSAERLKGVDSTLKIQPAELGDSAVYLCASSLDGTGLGYTFGSGTRLTVV.